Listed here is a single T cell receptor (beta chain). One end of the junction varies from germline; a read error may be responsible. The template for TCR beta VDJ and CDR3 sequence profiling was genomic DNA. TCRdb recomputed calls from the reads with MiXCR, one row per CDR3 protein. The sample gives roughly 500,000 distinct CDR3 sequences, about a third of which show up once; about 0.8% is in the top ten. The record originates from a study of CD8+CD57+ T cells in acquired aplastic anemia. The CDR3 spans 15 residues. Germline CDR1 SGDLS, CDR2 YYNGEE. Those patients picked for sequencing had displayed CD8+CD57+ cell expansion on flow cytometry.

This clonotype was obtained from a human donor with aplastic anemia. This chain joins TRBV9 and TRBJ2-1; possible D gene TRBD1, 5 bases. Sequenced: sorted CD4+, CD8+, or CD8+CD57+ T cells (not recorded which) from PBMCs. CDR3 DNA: TGTGCCAGCAGCGTAACTCAGGGCTCCGACAATGAGCAGTTCTTC. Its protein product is CASSVTQGSDNEQFF.